Below, 28 T cell receptor beta chains from the same sample are listed, as sequenced in a study of metastatic and nonmetastatic thyroid tumors. None of the patients had undergone any treatment ahead of thyroid surgery. TCRdb re-clonotyped the PCR reads through MiXCR. Of 53,000 or so clones detected, approximately 20% appear once; the ten largest clones hold roughly 4.2%. Sequencing was done on a sample of blood. These receptors were taken from a female donor with papillary thyroid cancer or a benign thyroid nodule (not recorded which). Some clones in this sample may be carry-over from other donors' samples.

This clone was observed at least ten times. The chain combines TRBV24-1 with TRBJ2-1; TRBD2 agrees at 9 bases. The CDR3 sequence is 19 residues long. Germline CDR1 reads KGHDR; CDR2 reads SFDVKD. With V trimmed by 0 bases and J by 6 bases, 14 bases remained unmatched. DNA for the CDR3: TGTGCCACCAGTGATTTGCCTCGACTAGCGGAGGCTAGTGGCAATGAGCAGTTCTTC. It yields the protein CATSDLPRLAEASGNEQFF.

This clone has just a few counts. A much larger clone sits a single nucleotide away, making a read error possible. The sample contains more than one DNA sequence encoding this CDR3. The chain recombines TRBV10-3 with TRBJ2-1; D is perhaps TRBD2 (6 bases). Between the trimmed V and J ends, which lost 0 bases and 9 bases, there was a span of 6 bases. The CDR3 runs to 12 residues. Germline assignment: CDR1 ENHRY and CDR2 SYGVKD. CDR3 DNA: TGTGCCATCAGTGAGTCGGGGGGTGAGCAGTTCTTC. Amino acid sequence: CAISESGGEQFF.

The V and J genes are TRBV30 and TRBJ2-2, with 8 positions matching TRBD1. The CDR3 is made up of 14 amino acids. Germline-derived CDR1 and CDR2 are GTSNPN and SVGIG (reference sequence). Losses at the gene ends were 4 bases for V and 3 bases for J; bases not matched to a gene: 4. The CDR3 loop is CAWTPRGHTGELFF. As DNA, the CDR3 is TGTGCCTGGACTCCCAGGGGGCACACCGGGGAGCTGTTTTTT.

The J gene is TRBJ2-7, the V gene TRBV20-1, with D possibly being TRBD1 (5 bases). Trimming pared 6 bases from V and 2 bases from J, leaving 26 bases between. Germline CDR1 DFQATT, CDR2 SNEGSKA (reference sequence). The CDR3 loop spans 17 amino acids. The CDR3 here is CSATLQAARAEPYEQYF. CDR3 DNA sequence: TGCAGTGCAACCCTACAGGCGGCACGGGCTGAACCCTACGAGCAGTACTTC.

This clone was observed a handful of times. This sequence may be a read error, since a much larger clone differs from it by one base. Other DNA sequences in this specimen translate into the identical CDR3. The chain recombines TRBV28 with TRBJ2-4, with 8 bases aligning to TRBD1. Germline V CDR1 and CDR2: MDHEN, SYDVKM. The CDR3 has 16 amino acids. Unmatched junction bases numbered 7, after V lost 6 bases and J lost 0 bases. This chain's CDR3 is CASSLTGGLAKNIQYF. CDR3 sequence (DNA): TGTGCCAGCAGCTTAACAGGGGGACTAGCCAAAAACATTCAGTACTTC.

This clone was seen a few times. Being one base from a much bigger clone, this may be a read error. V usage is TRBV24-1 and J usage is TRBJ2-2; a possible D gene is TRBD1 (5 bases). Germline V gene sequence: CDR1 KGHDR, CDR2 SFDVKD. The CDR3 is 14 amino acids. The CDR3 DNA sequence: TGTGCCACCAGCGCAAACAGGAACGCCGGGGAGCTGTTTTTT. The encoded protein is CATSANRNAGELFF.

Remarks on this clone: Possible read error: a much larger clone is one base away. Other nucleotide sequences in the sample specify the same CDR3. J is TRBJ2-1 and V is TRBV7-9; TRBD2 matches at 12 bases. Germline trimming cut 3 bases from V and 14 bases from J; bases unmatched to any gene: 8. The CDR3 length is 14 residues. Looked up from germline, CDR1 is SEHNR and CDR2 is FQNEAQ (reference sequence). In DNA form, the CDR3 reads TGTGCCAGCAGCTTTTCAGGTACTAGCGGGAGGAAGTTCTTC. As protein: CASSFSGTSGRKFF.

V and J are TRBV20-1 and TRBJ2-7; 10 bases match TRBD2. V was clipped by 4 bases and J by 5 bases; unmatched bases: 14. This CDR3 region has 16 residues. The V gene's germline CDR1 is DFQATT and CDR2 SNEGSKA (reference sequence). In DNA form, the CDR3 reads TGCAGTGCTATATCCTTGGCTGCTAGCGGGAGCGACGAGCAGTACTTC. It is translated as CSAISLAASGSDEQYF.

This clone was detected ten times or more. The CDR3 reads CASYRVVSTEAFF. The CDR3 region has the DNA TGTGCCAGCTATAGGGTCGTCAGCACTGAAGCTTTCTTT. The chain recombines TRBV6-1 with TRBJ1-1; no clear D gene. CDR1 is MNHNS and CDR2 is SASEGT in the germline V gene. Trimming took off 8 bases at V and 4 bases at J, with 14 bases between the two ends. CDR3 size: 13 residues.

This clone was counted ten times or more. The chain recombines TRBV3-1 with TRBJ1-1; D gene uncertain. V was trimmed by 3 bases and J by 0 bases, leaving 5 bases between them. CDR3 length: 13 residues. Germline assignment: CDR1 LGHDT and CDR2 YNNKEL (reference sequence). CDR3 region: CASSQSVNTEAFF. CDR3 bases: TGTGCCAGCAGCCAGAGCGTGAACACTGAAGCTTTCTTT.

This clone was recorded many times. The V call is TRBV5-5, the J call TRBJ1-2; D is undetermined. Germline V gives CDR1 SGHKS, CDR2 YYEKEE (reference sequence). V lost 6 bases, J lost 1 base, and 16 bases lay in between. This CDR3 has 15 amino acids. The chain's CDR3 is CASTMWGRSNYGYTF. In nucleotides, the CDR3 is TGTGCCAGCACCATGTGGGGTAGAAGTAACTATGGCTACACCTTC.

This clone occurred many times. V gene TRBV5-8 combines with J gene TRBJ2-1; 14 positions match TRBD2. The length of the CDR3 is 16 residues. Trimming took 2 bases from V and 8 from J; bases not matched to a gene: 6. From germline, CDR1 is SGHTS and CDR2 YDEGEE. The CDR3 nucleotides are TGTGCCAGCAGCTTTTCCGGGACTAGCGGGAGACATGAGCAGTTCTTC. It encodes CASSFSGTSGRHEQFF.

The table lists this clone with many counts. V usage is TRBV20-1 and J usage is TRBJ1-5; TRBD1 matches at 7 bases. The V gene end was trimmed by 7 bases and the J gene end by 4 bases; junction bases not matched to a gene: 7. Germline V CDR1 and CDR2: DFQATT, SNEGSKA (reference sequence). This CDR3 has 13 residues. CDR3 loop: CSVQQGPNQPQHF. The CDR3 DNA reads TGCAGTGTTCAACAGGGGCCAAATCAGCCCCAGCATTTT.

About this clone: The junction departs from the called germline gene at one end, perhaps through a read error. The chain employs TRBV6-1 and TRBJ1-4, with 7 positions matching TRBD1. This CDR3 region has 14 residues. Germline V gene sequence: CDR1 MNHNS, CDR2 SASEGT. The CDR3 is CAISMGQFNEKLFF. CDR3 DNA: TGTGCCATCAGTATGGGACAGTTTAATGAAAAACTGTTTTTT.

The rearrangement uses TRBV19 and TRBJ2-7; no clear D gene. Germline V gene sequence: CDR1 LNHDA, CDR2 SQIVND (reference sequence). This CDR3 comprises 16 residues. The V gene lost 5 bases and the J gene lost 0 bases, with 17 bases spanning the gap. CDR3 in DNA: TGTGCCAGTAGTCCTGAGTTTGTCAGGACCTCCTACGAGCAGTACTTC. Residues: CASSPEFVRTSYEQYF.

Many counts were recorded for this clone. The chain joins TRBV2 to TRBJ1-4, with 10 nucleotides matching TRBD1. Germline lookup yields CDR1 SNHLY and CDR2 FYNNEI. The V gene end was trimmed by 2 bases and the J gene end by 7 bases; junction bases not matched to a gene: 4. The CDR3 consists of 15 residues. Here the CDR3 DNA reads TGTGCCAGCAGTGAAAGGACAGGGGGTGGTGAAAAACTGTTTTTT. It encodes CASSERTGGGEKLFF.

This clone was observed a handful of times. This chain joins TRBV20-1 and TRBJ2-6; 10 positions match TRBD2. This CDR3 is built from 17 residues. CDR1 and CDR2 (germline): DFQATT, SNEGSKA (reference sequence). The junction had 5 bases not matched to a gene; V was cut back by 3 bases and J by 0 bases. The CDR3 is CSASGGTSVSGANVLTF. The CDR3 bases are TGCAGTGCTAGTGGGGGGACTAGCGTCTCTGGGGCCAACGTCCTGACTTTC.

Details on this clone: One base away lies a much larger clone, so this may be a sequencing read error. V usage is TRBV29-1 and J usage is TRBJ2-3; 9 bases line up with TRBD2. Trimming cost V 6 bases and J 2 bases; bases outside gene matches: 12. The germline V gene encodes CDR1 SQVTM and CDR2 ANQGSEA. The CDR3 runs to 16 residues. CDR3 region: CSVYPGTSRYTDTQYF. CDR3 nucleotides: TGCAGCGTGTACCCCGGGACTAGCAGATACACAGATACGCAGTATTTT.

In this sample, this clone turned up many times. The V gene is TRBV15, the J gene TRBJ1-4, with 8 bases aligning to TRBD1. In germline, CDR1 is LNHNV, CDR2 YYDKDF (reference sequence). This CDR3 comprises 15 residues. The ends lost 0 bases at V and 6 bases at J; junction bases unmatched: 3. CDR3 sequence: CATSREHRGDEKLFF. In DNA form, the CDR3 reads TGTGCCACCAGCAGAGAGCACAGGGGGGATGAAAAACTGTTTTTT.

There are many counts of this clone. The chain combines TRBV12-3 or TRBV12-4 with TRBJ2-1; D possibly uses TRBD1 or TRBD2 (5 bases each). Trimming cost V 8 bases and J 9 bases, with 20 bases left between them. The CDR3 totals 14 residues. This CDR3 is CASDGASFRGEQFF. DNA of the CDR3: TGTGCCAGCGACGGGGCTAGTTTCCGCGGTGAGCAGTTCTTC.

About this clone: At one end, the junction sequence differs from germline, possibly due to a read error. The V and J genes are TRBV28 and TRBJ2-7, with 7 bases aligning to TRBD2. The length of the CDR3 is 14 residues. Germline CDR1 reads MDHEN; CDR2 reads SYDVKM. CDR3 amino acids: CASRLSLAPDEPYF. CDR3 nucleotide sequence: TGTGCCAGCCGTTTATCACTAGCGCCCGACGAGCCGTACTTC.

This clone was seen ten or more times. Other DNA sequences in the same sample also yield this CDR3. This chain links TRBV6-1 with TRBJ1-1; 9 bases match TRBD1. This CDR3 region has 14 residues. From germline, CDR1 is MNHNS and CDR2 SASEGT. J gave up 5 bases and V 6 bases, and 7 bases lay outside the gene matches. CDR3 region: CASRPLTGGTEAFF. The CDR3 region has the DNA TGTGCCAGCAGGCCCTTGACAGGGGGAACTGAAGCTTTCTTT.

This clone was seen repeatedly, ten times or more. The chain combines TRBV2 with TRBJ2-2, with D tentatively TRBD1 or TRBD2 (5 bases each). Germline V gives CDR1 SNHLY, CDR2 FYNNEI. The V end was cut by 6 bases, the J end by 1 base, with 9 bases between. The CDR3 spans 14 residues. Here the CDR3 DNA reads TGTGCCAGCAGGGGGACGGTGAACACCGGGGAGCTGTTTTTT. This gives the protein CASRGTVNTGELFF.

The rearrangement uses TRBV11-2 and TRBJ2-7, with D maybe TRBD2 (5 bases). The germline V gene encodes CDR1 SGHAT and CDR2 FQNNGV. V gave up 3 bases and J gave up 2 bases, with 8 bases separating them. The CDR3 spans 13 residues. In DNA form, the CDR3 reads TGTGCCAGCAGCTTGCTCGGGACCTACGAGCAGTACTTC. Its protein product is CASSLLGTYEQYF.

There are many counts of this clone. The CDR3 DNA is TGCAGTGCTTTAGCGGACTCGAACACCGGGGAGCTGTTTTTT. Encoded protein: CSALADSNTGELFF. V and J are TRBV20-1 and TRBJ2-2, with D maybe TRBD2 (6 bases). Germline CDR1 reads DFQATT; CDR2 reads SNEGSKA (reference sequence). The CDR3 is 14 amino acids. Trimming stripped 5 bases from V and 0 bases from J, with 10 bases between.

This clone was observed a handful of times. The V and J genes are TRBV9 and TRBJ2-3; D gene uncertain. The CDR3 contains 13 residues. Looked up from germline, CDR1 is SGDLS and CDR2 is YYNGEE. V was cut by 0 bases and J by 2 bases, with 4 bases left in between. The CDR3 DNA reads as TGTGCCAGCAGCGTAGCCCACACAGATACGCAGTATTTT. It specifies CASSVAHTDTQYF.

With regard to this clone: Since the CDR3 does not end with the conserved phenylalanine or tryptophan, this likely comes from a read error. The chain is built from TRBV5-1 and TRBJ1-2; 10 bases map to TRBD1. With V trimmed by 3 bases and J by 7 bases, 6 bases remained unmatched. This CDR3 region has 14 residues. Germline V lookup: CDR1 SGHRS, CDR2 YFSETQ. The CDR3 DNA reads as TGCGCCAGCAGCTCCAACCGGACAGGGGGTGGCTACACCTTA. Amino acids: CASSSNRTGGGYTL.

The chain joins TRBV11-2 to TRBJ2-3; perhaps TRBD2 as D (6 bases). The germline gives CDR1 SGHAT, CDR2 FQNNGV. The CDR3 runs to 11 residues. V lost 3 bases, J lost 8 bases, and 6 bases lay in between. The DNA for the CDR3 is TGTGCCAGCAGCTTGGGGGGTACGCAGTATTTT. This encodes CASSLGGTQYF.